Included here is one T cell receptor beta chain sequence, with context. Its antigen is as yet unknown. J gave up 5 bases and V 6 bases, and 11 bases lay outside the gene matches. The germline V gene encodes CDR1 DFQATT and CDR2 SNEGSKA (reference sequence). CDR3 length: 14 residues. This entry is derived from a study of vaccination and CD4 T cells after COVID-19. Study-wide background: SARS-CoV-2, HCoV-NL63, HCoV-OC43 and HCoV-229E supplied the overlapping spike peptides used to stimulate cells.

This sample's time point: late sampling 161 to 241 days after vaccination in a few convalescent patients. Indicated treatment: 10-day PBMC culture with coronavirus spike peptide pools or control peptides (ViraFEST assay). At days 3 and 7, half the medium was exchanged for fresh IL-2 medium. Cultured CD4+ T cell DNA underwent sequencing with the Oncomine TCR Beta short-read assay. TCRdb re-analysed the PCR reads in MiXCR, keeping a single row per CDR3 protein. The sample carries more than 15,000 distinct CDR3 sequences, 40% to 50% recorded once. The clonotype originates from a human donor who had recovered from COVID-19. The material was CD4+ T cells from blood, cultured in vitro, obtained about 7 months after SARS-CoV-2 vaccination. The chain uses TRBV20-1 and TRBJ1-1; 8 bases fit TRBD1. The CDR3 DNA follows: TGCAGTGCCATCATTCGACAGGGGAGAACTGAAGCTTTCTTT. The encoded protein is CSAIIRQGRTEAFF.